These T cell receptor beta chains were read from a single sample in a study of cytotoxic CD8 clonotypes in ibrutinib-treated CLL. The assay was immunoSEQ multiplex PCR, and TCRdb's table has in-frame clones only and misses some. The data contain more than 200,000 clones, around 70% of them singletons. The sequenced sample was PBMCs, obtained after 12 months of ibrutinib treatment. Source of these receptors: a human donor with chronic lymphocytic leukemia. CDR3s include the opening cysteine and the closing phenylalanine or tryptophan. The D gene is left open where the match is weak. The size entry is marked missing in some rows and otherwise reads once, few, many or a size class.

once TRBJ2-3 . TRBV2 CASSGGSAFTDTQYF TGTGCCAGCAGTGGGGGTAGCGCTTTCACAGATACGCAGTATTTT
many TRBJ1-1 TRBD1 TRBV19 CASIQLNRGSIEAFF TGTGCCAGTATTCAGCTAAACAGGGGGAGTATTGAAGCTTTCTTT
. TRBJ2-3 TRBD2 TRBV9 CASSVDIWASGTDTQYF TGTGCCAGCAGCGTAGACATCTGGGCTAGCGGAACAGATACGCAGTATTTT
. TRBJ1-5 . TRBV4-1 CASSQDTGGQPQHF TGCGCCAGCAGCCAAGATACTGGGGGACAGCCCCAGCATTTT
. TRBJ2-1 TRBD2 TRBV13 CASSLGLYGGREYNEQFF TGTGCCAGCAGCTTAGGCTTATACGGCGGGAGGGAGTACAATGAGCAGTTCTTC
once TRBJ2-7 . TRBV7-9 CASSLRGGRGRDNEQYF TGTGCCAGCAGCTTAAGGGGTGGCAGGGGCAGGGACAACGAGCAGTACTTC
. TRBJ2-2 . TRBV18 CASSPSQYGELFF TGTGCCAGCTCACCATCCCAGTACGGGGAGCTGTTTTTT
. TRBJ1-2 . TRBV2 CARRQAGYYGYTF TGTGCCAGAAGACAGGCCGGATACTATGGCTACACCTTC
. TRBJ1-1 . TRBV9 CASSPTPTGNTEAFF TGTGCCAGCAGCCCGACCCCGACCGGGAACACTGAAGCTTTCTTT
. TRBJ1-5 TRBD1 TRBV7-8 CASSLGQGANQPQHF TGTGCCAGCAGCTTGGGACAGGGGGCAAATCAGCCCCAGCATTTT